The rows below give T cell receptor beta chains drawn from one sample of a study of shared clonotypes between healthy human individuals. The assay was immunoSEQ multiplex PCR, and TCRdb's table has in-frame clones only and misses some. In the table there are around 450,000 clones, roughly 77% of which are singletons. The material sequenced was PBMCs. All receptors come from a woman in her 40s in good health. Some clones in this sample may be carry-over from other donors' samples. CDR3s include the opening cysteine and the closing phenylalanine or tryptophan. The D gene is left open where the match is weak. Clone size is stated in some rows and not others, as once, few, many or a class when expanded.

clone_size	v_call	d_call	j_call	cdr3_nt	cdr3_aa
-	TRBV15	-	TRBJ2-3	TGTGCCACCAGCACTCGGGGGATTAGCACAGATACGCAGTATTTT	CATSTRGISTDTQYF
-	TRBV30	-	TRBJ1-2	TGTGCCTGGAGTGTAACACAGGGCCGGTACTATGGCTACACCTTC	CAWSVTQGRYYGYTF
many	TRBV20-1	-	TRBJ1-1	TGCAGTGCGGGCAATGAAGCTTTCTTT	CSAGNEAFF
-	TRBV5-6	-	TRBJ1-2	TGTGCCAGCAGCTATTACAGGAGGTCGTATAACTATGGCTACACCTTC	CASSYYRRSYNYGYTF
-	TRBV7-3	-	TRBJ2-5	TGTGCCAGCAGCCCCGGGACCCAAGAGACCCAGTACTTC	CASSPGTQETQYF
-	TRBV5-1	TRBD1	TRBJ2-2	TGCGCCAGCAGCTTGGATGGACAGGGGGCCGGGGAGCTGTTTTTT	CASSLDGQGAGELFF
-	TRBV6-5	TRBD1	TRBJ1-1	TGTGCCAGCAGTTACGGGACAGCGAACACTGAAGCTTTCTTT	CASSYGTANTEAFF
few	TRBV6-5	-	TRBJ2-5	TGTGCCAGCAGTTCCCCGGACTCGACCCAGTACTTC	CASSSPDSTQYF
-	TRBV15	TRBD1	TRBJ1-2	TGTGCCACCAGCAGATCTTTAGGCACAGGGGGCTTGAGCTACACCTTC	CATSRSLGTGGLSYTF
-	TRBV13	-	TRBJ2-7	TGTGCCAGCAGCAGGACGGGCCAGGGGACCTACGAGCAGTACTTC	CASSRTGQGTYEQYF
-	TRBV11-2	-	TRBJ1-1	TGTGCCAGCGGCGACGGTATGAACACTGAAGCTTTCTTT	CASGDGMNTEAFF